This is a list of T cell receptor beta chains from one sample in a study of post-analysis software for immune sequencing data. TCRdb reanalysed the PCR reads using MiXCR and keeps one entry per CDR3 protein. The sample has some 700,000 distinct CDR3 sequences, 55% to 70% seen once. The sample comprised blood. The receptor source for this set is a girl under 10 years old with multiple sclerosis. Both conserved end residues are part of each CDR3. The D gene is left open where the match is weak.

V gene: TRBV29-1
J gene: TRBJ1-2
D gene: .
CDR3 DNA: TGCAGCGTGCAGAAGCAGGGGCCTGGCTACACCTTC
CDR3 protein: CSVQKQGPGYTF

V gene: TRBV29-1
J gene: TRBJ2-7
D gene: .
CDR3 DNA: TGCAGCGTGGAAAGAAGACCCTACGAGCAGTACTTC
CDR3 protein: CSVERRPYEQYF

V gene: TRBV27
J gene: TRBJ2-6
D gene: TRBD2
CDR3 DNA: TGTGCCAGCTGGACTAGCGGACCCTCTGGGGCCAACGTCCTGACTTTC
CDR3 protein: CASWTSGPSGANVLTF

V gene: TRBV12-3/TRBV12-4
J gene: TRBJ2-1
D gene: .
CDR3 DNA: TGTGCCAGCAGTTTACTAGGATCGTCTGAGCAGTTCTTC
CDR3 protein: CASSLLGSSEQFF

V gene: TRBV27
J gene: TRBJ2-5
D gene: TRBD2
CDR3 DNA: TGTGCCAGCAGTACGCGCCTGACTAGCGGGGGTACGTTCCAAGAGACCCAGTACTTC
CDR3 protein: CASSTRLTSGGTFQETQYF

V gene: TRBV20-1
J gene: TRBJ2-1
D gene: TRBD2
CDR3 DNA: TGCAGTGCTGCAGGACTAGCGGGAAATAGGGATGAGCAGTTCTTC
CDR3 protein: CSAAGLAGNRDEQFF

V gene: TRBV11-1
J gene: TRBJ2-1
D gene: TRBD1
CDR3 DNA: TGTGCCAGCAGCCCAGCCGAGGGACAGACCCTATCCTACAATGAGCAGTTCTTC
CDR3 protein: CASSPAEGQTLSYNEQFF

V gene: TRBV2
J gene: TRBJ1-2
D gene: .
CDR3 DNA: TGTGCCAGCAGTGAATTTCGGGGCTACACCTTC
CDR3 protein: CASSEFRGYTF

V gene: TRBV20-1
J gene: TRBJ2-7
D gene: .
CDR3 DNA: TGCAGTGCTAGCGGGACAGCTAGCGCCTACGAGCAGTACTTC
CDR3 protein: CSASGTASAYEQYF

V gene: TRBV10-3
J gene: TRBJ2-6
D gene: .
CDR3 DNA: TGTGCCATCAGTGAGGGTGGGACTGGGGCCAACGTCCTGACTTTC
CDR3 protein: CAISEGGTGANVLTF